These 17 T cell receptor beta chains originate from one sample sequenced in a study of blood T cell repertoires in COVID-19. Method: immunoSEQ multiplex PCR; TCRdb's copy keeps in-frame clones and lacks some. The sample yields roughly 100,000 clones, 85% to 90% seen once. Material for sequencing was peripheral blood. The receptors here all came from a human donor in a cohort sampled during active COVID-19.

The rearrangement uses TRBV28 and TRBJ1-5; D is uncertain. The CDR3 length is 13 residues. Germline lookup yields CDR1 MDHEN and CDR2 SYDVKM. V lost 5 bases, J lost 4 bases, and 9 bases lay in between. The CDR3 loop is CASSRGNNQPQHF. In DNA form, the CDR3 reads TGTGCCAGCAGTCGCGGGAATAATCAGCCCCAGCATTTT.

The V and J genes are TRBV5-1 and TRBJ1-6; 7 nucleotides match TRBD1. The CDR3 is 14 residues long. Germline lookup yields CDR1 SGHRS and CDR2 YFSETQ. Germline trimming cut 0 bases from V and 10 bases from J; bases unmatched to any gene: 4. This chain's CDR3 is CASSLGRGDSPLHF. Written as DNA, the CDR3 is TGCGCCAGCAGCTTGGGCAGGGGGGACTCACCCCTCCACTTT.

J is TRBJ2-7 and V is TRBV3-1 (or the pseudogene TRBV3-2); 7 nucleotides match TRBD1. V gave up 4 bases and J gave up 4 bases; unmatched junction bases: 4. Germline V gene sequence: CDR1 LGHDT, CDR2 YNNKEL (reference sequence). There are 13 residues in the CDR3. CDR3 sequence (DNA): TGTGCCAGCAGCCCCCGGACAGGATACGAGCAGTACTTC. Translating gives CASSPRTGYEQYF.

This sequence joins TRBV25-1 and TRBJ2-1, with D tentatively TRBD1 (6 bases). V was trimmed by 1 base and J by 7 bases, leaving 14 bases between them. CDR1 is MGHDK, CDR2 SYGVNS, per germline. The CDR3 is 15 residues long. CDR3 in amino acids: CASSEFRGQGNEQFF. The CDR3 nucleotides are TGTGCCAGCAGTGAATTCCGGGGTCAGGGGAATGAGCAGTTCTTC. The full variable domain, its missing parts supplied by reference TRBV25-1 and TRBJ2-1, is EADIYQTPRYLVIGTGKKITLECSQTMGHDKMYWYQQDPGMELHLIHYSYGVNSTEKGDLSSESTVSRIRTEHFPLTLESARPSHTSQYLCASSEFRGQGNEQFFGPGTRLTVL.

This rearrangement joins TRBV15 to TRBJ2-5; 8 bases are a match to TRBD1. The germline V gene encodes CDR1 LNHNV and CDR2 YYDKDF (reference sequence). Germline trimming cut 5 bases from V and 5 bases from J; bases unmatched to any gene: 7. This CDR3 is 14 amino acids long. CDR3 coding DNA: TGTGCCACCAGCGACCAGGGGGCTCTGGAGACCCAGTACTTC. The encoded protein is CATSDQGALETQYF.

This CDR3 is CSVGDRGLVNEQFF. The CDR3 region has the DNA TGCAGCGTTGGTGACCGGGGACTAGTCAATGAGCAGTTCTTC. The chain combines TRBV29-1 with TRBJ2-1, with 8 bases fitting TRBD2. Germline lookup yields CDR1 SQVTM and CDR2 ANQGSEA. CDR3 size: 14 residues. V was pared by 4 bases and J by 6 bases, with 8 bases of the junction left unmatched.

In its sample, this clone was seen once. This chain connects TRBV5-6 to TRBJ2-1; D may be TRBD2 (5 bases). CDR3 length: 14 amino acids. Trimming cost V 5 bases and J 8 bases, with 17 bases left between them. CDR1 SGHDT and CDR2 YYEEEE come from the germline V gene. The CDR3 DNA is TGTGCCAGCAGGTTCCGGGAAGCCGCGCATGAGCAGTTCTTC. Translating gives CASRFREAAHEQFF.

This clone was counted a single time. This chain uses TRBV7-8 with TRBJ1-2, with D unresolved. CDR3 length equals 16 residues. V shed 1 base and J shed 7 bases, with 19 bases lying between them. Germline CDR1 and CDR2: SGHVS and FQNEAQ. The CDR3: CASSLDLGAVLGGYTF. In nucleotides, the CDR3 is TGTGCCAGCAGCTTAGACCTAGGTGCCGTCTTAGGTGGCTACACCTTC.

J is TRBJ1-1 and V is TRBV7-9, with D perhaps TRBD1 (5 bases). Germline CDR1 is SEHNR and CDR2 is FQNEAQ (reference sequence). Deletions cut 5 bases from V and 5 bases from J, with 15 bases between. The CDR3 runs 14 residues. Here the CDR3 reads CASSLEGAATEAFF. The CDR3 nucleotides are TGTGCCAGCAGCCTCGAAGGGGCGGCGACTGAAGCTTTCTTT.

CDR3 sequence reads: CASSFRDRPNYGYTF. The CDR3 nucleotides are TGTGCCAGCAGCTTCCGGGACAGACCCAACTATGGCTACACCTTC. J is TRBJ1-2 and V is TRBV5-6, with 7 bases identical to TRBD1. The CDR3 is made up of 15 amino acids. With 2 bases clipped from V and 2 bases from J, the junction kept 6 bases outside the gene matches. Germline assignment: CDR1 SGHDT and CDR2 YYEEEE.

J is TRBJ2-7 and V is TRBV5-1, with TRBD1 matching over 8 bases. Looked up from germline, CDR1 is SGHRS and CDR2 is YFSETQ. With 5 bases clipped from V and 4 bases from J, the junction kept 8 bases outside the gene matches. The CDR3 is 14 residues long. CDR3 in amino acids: CASSWGQGAYEQYF. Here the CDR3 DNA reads TGCGCCAGCAGTTGGGGGCAGGGGGCTTACGAGCAGTACTTC.

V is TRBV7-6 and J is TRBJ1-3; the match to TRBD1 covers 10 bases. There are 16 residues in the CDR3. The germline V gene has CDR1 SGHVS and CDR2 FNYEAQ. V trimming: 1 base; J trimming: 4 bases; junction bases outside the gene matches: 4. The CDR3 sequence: CASSLEGQGFGNTIYF. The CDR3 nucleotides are TGTGCCAGCAGCTTAGAGGGACAGGGGTTCGGAAACACCATATATTTT.

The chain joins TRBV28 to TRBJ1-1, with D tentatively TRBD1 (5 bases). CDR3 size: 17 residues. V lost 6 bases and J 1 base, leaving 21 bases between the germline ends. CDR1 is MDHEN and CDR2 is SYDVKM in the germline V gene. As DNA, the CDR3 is TGTGCCAGCAGCCCCCCAGGGCATAATCCTAGGAACACTGAAGCTTTCTTT. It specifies CASSPPGHNPRNTEAFF.

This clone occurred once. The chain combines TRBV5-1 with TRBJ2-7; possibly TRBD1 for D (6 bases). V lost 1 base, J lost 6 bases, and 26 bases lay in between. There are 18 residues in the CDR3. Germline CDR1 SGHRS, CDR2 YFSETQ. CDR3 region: CASSLTPHPGARPPEQYF. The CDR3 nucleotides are TGCGCCAGCAGCTTGACGCCCCACCCAGGGGCCCGTCCCCCCGAGCAGTACTTC.

The CDR3 bases are TGTGCCAGCAGTTACTCTCAGTACACCGGGGAGCTGTTTTTT. It is translated as CASSYSQYTGELFF. The rearrangement uses TRBV6-5 and TRBJ2-2; D gene uncertain. This CDR3 spans 14 amino acids. Germline CDR1 MNHEY, CDR2 SVGAGI. The V gene lost 0 bases and the J gene lost 3 bases, with 5 bases spanning the gap.

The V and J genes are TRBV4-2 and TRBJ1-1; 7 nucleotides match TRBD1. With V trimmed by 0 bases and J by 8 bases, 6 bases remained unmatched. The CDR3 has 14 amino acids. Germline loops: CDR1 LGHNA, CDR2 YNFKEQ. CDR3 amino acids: CASSQERRTGEAFF. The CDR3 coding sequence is TGTGCCAGCAGCCAAGAGCGAAGGACAGGAGAAGCTTTCTTT.

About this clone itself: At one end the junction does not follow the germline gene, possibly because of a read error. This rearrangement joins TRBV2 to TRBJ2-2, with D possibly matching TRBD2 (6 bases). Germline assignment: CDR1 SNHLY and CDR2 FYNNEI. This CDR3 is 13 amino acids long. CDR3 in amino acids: CVSGKGGVGELFF. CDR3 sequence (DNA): TGTGTCAGCGGAAAGGGAGGTGTGGGGGAGCTGTTTTTT.